A single sample is the source of the 19 T cell receptor beta chains below, sequenced in a study of T-cell reconstitution after alpha-beta-depleted transplantation in children. Unique molecular identifiers were incorporated when the TCRbeta library was constructed. One entry per CDR3 protein results from TCRdb running MiXCR on the PCR reads. The sample has around 670,000 distinct CDR3 sequences, 10% to 15% seen once. The source was PBMCs, collected before TCRalphabeta/CD19-depleted stem cell transplant. These receptors all stem from a girl aged 2-9 years with congenital amegakaryocytic thrombocytopenia, due to receive a stem cell transplant.

This clonotype was seen a handful of times. The rearrangement uses TRBV10-2 and TRBJ2-1; TRBD1 matches at 12 bases. Germline V gene sequence: CDR1 WSHSY, CDR2 SAAADI. There are 16 residues in the CDR3. The junction had 1 base not matched to a gene; V was cut back by 2 bases and J by 2 bases. The CDR3 DNA follows: TGCGCCAGCAGTGAGCGGGACAGGGGGCCCTACAATGAGCAGTTCTTC. Protein sequence: CASSERDRGPYNEQFF.

This clonotype was seen more than once but under ten times. The chain employs TRBV28 and TRBJ1-1; D not certain. The length of the CDR3 is 14 residues. From germline, CDR1 is MDHEN and CDR2 SYDVKM. Trimming pared 8 bases from V and 1 base from J, leaving 14 bases between. The CDR3 sequence: CASYTLPGNTEAFF. The DNA for the CDR3 is TGTGCCAGCTACACCCTTCCAGGGAACACTGAAGCTTTCTTT.

The sample holds many counts of this clonotype. The chain is built from TRBV3-1 and TRBJ2-7; no clear D. Germline CDR1 LGHDT, CDR2 YNNKEL (reference sequence). V was shortened by 0 bases and J by 3 bases, with 15 bases between the two germline ends. This CDR3 spans 16 amino acids. The CDR3 DNA follows: TGTGCCAGCAGCCAAGAATCGTTCAGACCTAGCTACGAGCAGTACTTC. The encoded protein is CASSQESFRPSYEQYF.

This clonotype has ten or more counts. This chain connects TRBV20-1 to TRBJ2-1; D might be TRBD2 (5 bases). This CDR3 contains 15 residues. V lost 2 bases to trimming and J lost 1 base, with 12 bases between them. Germline lookup yields CDR1 DFQATT and CDR2 SNEGSKA (reference sequence). CDR3 bases: TGCAGTGCTAGACTACGGACTGGATCCTACAATGAGCAGTTCTTC. It is translated as CSARLRTGSYNEQFF.

There are many counts of this clonotype. The chain combines TRBV12-3 or TRBV12-4 with TRBJ1-2; tentative D call: TRBD1 (6 bases). The CDR3 consists of 14 residues. Trimming shortened V by 7 bases and J by 4 bases, and 16 bases separated the two germline ends. The chain's CDR3 is CASTLGGSLYGYTF. DNA for the CDR3: TGTGCCAGCACCCTGGGGGGCAGCCTCTATGGCTACACCTTC.

There are many counts of this clonotype. This sequence joins TRBV20-1 and TRBJ2-2; possibly TRBD1 or TRBD2 for D (6 bases each). Germline V gene lookup returns CDR1 DFQATT and CDR2 SNEGSKA (reference sequence). Trimming left V 2 bases short and J 7 bases short, with 14 bases between. This CDR3 comprises 14 residues. CDR3 loop: CSARTRGLGGELFF. For the CDR3, the DNA is TGCAGTGCTAGAACTCGGGGGCTTGGCGGGGAGCTGTTTTTT.

This clonotype was found many times. The chain employs TRBV20-1 and TRBJ2-7; possibly TRBD2 for D (5 bases). Per the germline V gene, CDR1 is DFQATT and CDR2 is SNEGSKA (reference sequence). The CDR3 loop spans 13 amino acids. V lost 4 bases to trimming and J lost 2 bases, with 12 bases between them. CDR3 sequence: CSATPSGTYEQYF. In DNA form, the CDR3 reads TGCAGTGCTACCCCCAGCGGAACCTACGAGCAGTACTTC.

This clonotype was seen only a few times. The V gene is TRBV27, the J gene TRBJ2-2, with D hard to call. This CDR3 has 14 residues. The ends were cut back, 5 bases at V and 2 bases at J, with 9 bases in the middle. Germline V lookup: CDR1 MNHEY, CDR2 SMNVEV (reference sequence). For the CDR3, the DNA is TGTGCCAGCAGTCGCAGAGTAAACACCGGGGAGCTGTTTTTT. This encodes CASSRRVNTGELFF.

This clonotype has a handful of counts. This chain connects TRBV7-9 to TRBJ2-2; D remains unclear. This CDR3 region has 15 residues. V lost 5 bases and J 1 base, leaving 11 bases between the germline ends. Germline V CDR1 and CDR2: SEHNR, FQNEAQ (reference sequence). CDR3 protein: CASSHMTENTGELFF. CDR3 nucleotides: TGTGCCAGCAGCCATATGACTGAGAACACCGGGGAGCTGTTTTTT.

Details on this clonotype: At one boundary the junction diverges from the germline segment, which might be a read error. This sequence joins TRBV20-1 and TRBJ2-1; weak D call: TRBD2 (5 bases). The CDR3 covers 12 residues. Per the germline V gene, CDR1 is DFQATT and CDR2 is SNEGSKA (reference sequence). In nucleotides, the CDR3 is TGCAGAGCTAGGCGAGGGCCCTATGAGCAGTTCTTC. It specifies CRARRGPYEQFF.

The rearrangement uses TRBV20-1 and TRBJ2-1; 9 bases agree with TRBD2. The CDR3 sequence is 15 residues long. Germline V gene lookup returns CDR1 DFQATT and CDR2 SNEGSKA (reference sequence). Germline trimming cut 4 bases from V and 9 bases from J; bases unmatched to any gene: 13. CDR3 amino acids: CSANHRLAADGEQFF. The CDR3 bases are TGCAGTGCTAATCACCGACTAGCGGCCGACGGTGAGCAGTTCTTC.

This clonotype was seen more than once but under ten times. This chain uses TRBV15 with TRBJ2-7, with 7 bases lining up with TRBD2. V lost 5 bases and J lost 1; bases outside the gene matches: 8. This CDR3 comprises 15 residues. Germline values: CDR1 LNHNV, CDR2 YYDKDF (reference sequence). CDR3 protein: CATSYARLASYEQYF. CDR3 DNA sequence: TGTGCCACCAGCTACGCCAGACTAGCTTCCTACGAGCAGTACTTC.

On this clonotype itself: Possible read error: a much larger clone is one base away. The chain is built from TRBV20-1 and TRBJ2-2, with 8 nucleotides matching TRBD2. The CDR3 consists of 16 residues. CDR1 DFQATT and CDR2 SNEGSKA come from the germline V gene (reference sequence). Here the CDR3 reads CRARESLAGYTGELFF. The CDR3 DNA reads TGCCGTGCTAGAGAGTCCCTAGCGGGTTATACCGGGGAGCTGTTTTTT.

This clonotype has a count of ten or more. V is TRBV29-1 and J is TRBJ2-5, with D possibly TRBD2 on 5 matching bases. There are 12 residues in the CDR3. CDR1 SQVTM and CDR2 ANQGSEA come from the germline V gene. V shed 1 base and J shed 2 bases, with 5 bases lying between them. This CDR3 is CSVEGTQETQYF. CDR3 bases: TGCAGCGTTGAAGGGACTCAAGAGACCCAGTACTTC.

This clonotype was seen repeatedly, ten times or more. This rearrangement joins TRBV18 to TRBJ2-5; D is undetermined. The CDR3 is made up of 14 amino acids. The germline gives CDR1 KGHSH, CDR2 LQKENI. Deletions cut 2 bases from V and 5 bases from J, with 12 bases between. CDR3 nucleotide sequence: TGTGCCAGCTCACCAGGAAGCCTCGGGGAGACCCAGTACTTC. Its translation is CASSPGSLGETQYF. Supplemented by reference TRBV18 and TRBJ2-5, the full variable domain reads NAGVMQNPRHLVRRRGQEARLRCSPMKGHSHVYWYRQLPEEGLKFMVYLQKENIIDESGMPKERFSAEFPKEGPSILRIQQVVRGDSAAYFCASSPGSLGETQYFGPGTRLLVL.

V usage is TRBV5-1 and J usage is TRBJ2-5; D gene ambiguous. The germline V gene encodes CDR1 SGHRS and CDR2 YFSETQ. This CDR3 is 14 amino acids long. Trimming cost V 0 bases and J 4 bases, with 10 bases left between them. The CDR3 DNA reads TGCGCCAGCAGCTTGGGGCTGCCCCTAGAGACCCAGTACTTC. Encoded protein: CASSLGLPLETQYF.

This chain links TRBV12-3 or TRBV12-4 with TRBJ1-3; D is possibly TRBD1 (5 bases). The CDR3 spans 15 residues. Between the trimmed V and J ends, which lost 5 bases and 2 bases, there was a span of 13 bases. CDR3 coding DNA: TGTGCCAGCAGTATTGCAGGGATTGCTGGAAACACCATATATTTT. This gives the protein CASSIAGIAGNTIYF.

This clonotype was recorded many times. The chain recombines TRBV5-1 with TRBJ2-7, with 10 bases that match TRBD1. Germline V lookup: CDR1 SGHRS, CDR2 YFSETQ. With 2 bases clipped from V and 4 bases from J, the junction kept 3 bases outside the gene matches. This CDR3 is 14 amino acids long. As DNA, the CDR3 is TGCGCCAGCAGCTTCAGGACAGGGGGTTACGAGCAGTACTTC. It codes for CASSFRTGGYEQYF.

The chain carries TRBV2 and TRBJ2-2; D assignment may be TRBD1 or TRBD2 (6 bases each). The germline CDR1 and CDR2 sequences are SNHLY and FYNNEI. V was shortened by 7 bases and J by 3 bases, with 9 bases between the two germline ends. The CDR3 contains 13 residues. The CDR3 region has the DNA TGTGCCAGCAACGGGGGCTACACCGGGGAGCTGTTTTTT. It codes for CASNGGYTGELFF.